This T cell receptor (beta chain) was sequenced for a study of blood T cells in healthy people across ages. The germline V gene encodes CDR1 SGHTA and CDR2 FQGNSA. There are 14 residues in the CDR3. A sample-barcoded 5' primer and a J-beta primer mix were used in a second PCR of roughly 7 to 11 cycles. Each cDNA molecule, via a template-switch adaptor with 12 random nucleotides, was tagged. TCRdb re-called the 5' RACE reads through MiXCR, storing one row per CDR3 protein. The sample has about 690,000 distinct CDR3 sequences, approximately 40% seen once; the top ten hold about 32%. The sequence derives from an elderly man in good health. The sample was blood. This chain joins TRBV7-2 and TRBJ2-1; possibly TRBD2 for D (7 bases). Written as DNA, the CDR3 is TGTGCAGGGGGGGGAGCGGATGCCTACAATGAGCAGTTCTTC. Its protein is CAGGGADAYNEQFF.